The 21 T cell receptor beta chains presented below share a single source sample, sequenced in a study of T cell responses to AZD1222 COVID-19 vaccine (dated by TCRdb to the early 2020s). The time point label, as the study defines it: about 28 days (+/-7) after the second vaccine dose. The library was made by the immunoSEQ multiplex PCR assay. TCRdb obtained this table from immuneACCESS and retained in-frame rearrangements with V and J assigned. These tables miss some clones; where compared with another copy, unresolved V genes account for less than half of the shortfall, and the remainder is unexplained. For this sample the table gives some 200,000 clones, of which approximately 90% were detected only once. In total, the top ten clones hold approximately 26% of the sample. The sequencing used peripheral blood, collected 28 days after the second AZD1222 dose. The receptors stem from an adult who received the AZD1222 COVID-19 vaccine.

The chain uses TRBV6-1 and TRBJ2-2; the D gene is possibly TRBD1 (5 bases). The CDR3 sequence is 13 residues long. Germline CDR1 is MNHNS and CDR2 is SASEGT. V was cut by 1 base and J by 7 bases, with 7 bases left in between. CDR3 nucleotide sequence: TGTGCCAGCAGTGAAGAGGGGTTCGGGGAGCTGTTTTTT. Amino acids: CASSEEGFGELFF.

This sequence joins TRBV19 and TRBJ2-1; 7 bases map to TRBD1. Per the germline V gene, CDR1 is LNHDA and CDR2 is SQIVND (reference sequence). CDR3 length equals 12 residues. V trimming: 6 bases; J trimming: 7 bases; junction bases outside the gene matches: 3. The CDR3 loop is CASRKQGNEQFF. The CDR3 bases are TGTGCCAGTAGGAAACAGGGGAATGAGCAGTTCTTC.

The V call is TRBV5-6, the J call TRBJ2-2; the match to TRBD1 covers 8 bases. Looked up from germline, CDR1 is SGHDT and CDR2 is YYEEEE. This CDR3 spans 15 amino acids. The V segment lost 3 bases and the J segment 0 bases; nucleotides outside the gene matches: 1. CDR3 DNA sequence: TGTGCCAGCAGCTCGGACAGGGCGAACACCGGGGAGCTGTTTTTT. The encoded protein is CASSSDRANTGELFF.

This clone was seen a few times. The chain combines TRBV5-1 with TRBJ2-2; maybe TRBD2 (5 bases). V lost 5 bases and J lost 2, with 13 bases in between. Germline V gene data show CDR1 as SGHRS and CDR2 as YFSETQ. CDR3 size: 15 residues. CDR3 protein: CASRWELLNTGELFF. The CDR3 DNA sequence: TGCGCCAGCAGATGGGAGCTCCTTAACACCGGGGAGCTGTTTTTT.

This chain links TRBV30 with TRBJ2-7, with 11 bases identical to TRBD2. CDR1 is GTSNPN and CDR2 is SVGIG in the germline V gene (reference sequence). The V segment lost 0 bases and the J segment 2 bases; nucleotides outside the gene matches: 3. The CDR3 is 15 amino acids. The CDR3 region has the DNA TGTGCCTGGAGTGTACGACTAGCGGGACCCTACGAGCAGTACTTC. It encodes CAWSVRLAGPYEQYF.

The chain links TRBV7-2 to TRBJ2-1; weak D call: TRBD2 (6 bases). V was pared by 5 bases and J by 0 bases, with 17 bases between. The CDR3 is 17 amino acids. Germline CDR1 reads SGHTA; CDR2 reads FQGNSA. CDR3 sequence (DNA): TGTGCCAGCAGCCCGGAGATTAGCGGAAGCTCCTACAATGAGCAGTTCTTC. Its translation is CASSPEISGSSYNEQFF.

This clone appeared a single time. The chain recombines TRBV28 with TRBJ1-2; D is undetermined. Germline CDR1 is MDHEN and CDR2 is SYDVKM. The germline V and J ends were trimmed by 6 bases and 8 bases, with 22 bases remaining between them. The CDR3 totals 15 residues. In nucleotides, the CDR3 is TGTGCCAGCAGCCCGTGGGCGACAAATCGACGAGGCTACACCTTC. Translated, it gives CASSPWATNRRGYTF.

The chain carries TRBV19 and TRBJ2-7; 12 bases are a match to TRBD2. The length of the CDR3 is 16 residues. V shed 6 bases and J 6 bases; nucleotides not matched to a gene: 12. Germline V lookup: CDR1 LNHDA, CDR2 SQIVND (reference sequence). The CDR3 DNA is TGTGCCAGTAGCGCTAGCGGGAGGGCCAGATATGGCGAGCAGTACTTC. Its translation is CASSASGRARYGEQYF.

CDR3 sequence: CASSYRTGKETQYF. CDR3 coding DNA: TGTGCCAGCAGCTACCGGACTGGGAAAGAGACCCAGTACTTC. This rearrangement joins TRBV7-2 to TRBJ2-5; maybe TRBD2 (5 bases). V lost 4 bases and J 3 bases, leaving 12 bases between the germline ends. From germline, CDR1 is SGHTA and CDR2 FQGNSA. The length of the CDR3 is 14 residues.

The chain couples TRBV24-1 to TRBJ2-7; the match to TRBD1 covers 9 bases. Germline CDR1 is KGHDR and CDR2 is SFDVKD. Losses at the gene ends were 5 bases for V and 3 bases for J; bases not matched to a gene: 7. The CDR3 is 15 amino acids. CDR3 region: CATSAWGTGNYEQYF. The CDR3, as DNA: TGTGCCACCAGTGCCTGGGGGACAGGGAACTACGAGCAGTACTTC.

This clone has a handful of counts. The chain uses TRBV5-6 and TRBJ2-7; D gene ambiguous. Per the germline V gene, CDR1 is SGHDT and CDR2 is YYEEEE. V was clipped by 3 bases and J by 2 bases, with 6 bases between them. CDR3 length: 12 amino acids. This chain's CDR3 is CASSSEPYEQYF. Here the CDR3 DNA reads TGTGCCAGCAGCTCGGAACCCTACGAGCAGTACTTC.

The rearrangement joins TRBV18 to TRBJ2-3, with D perhaps given as TRBD1 or TRBD2 (6 bases each). The CDR3 covers 16 residues. Trimming left V 0 bases short and J 1 base short, with 11 bases between. Germline CDR1 is KGHSH and CDR2 is LQKENI. CDR3 residues: CASSPPSGGGTDTQYF. In nucleotides, the CDR3 is TGTGCCAGCTCACCACCGTCCGGGGGCGGCACAGATACGCAGTATTTT.

This clone occurred a few times. The rearrangement joins TRBV6-5 to TRBJ1-3, with 7 bases that match TRBD1. Trimming took 8 bases from V and 0 from J; bases not matched to a gene: 4. CDR1 MNHEY and CDR2 SVGAGI come from the germline V gene. The CDR3 totals 14 residues. CDR3 sequence: CASFAGGSGNTIYF. The CDR3 nucleotides read TGTGCCAGCTTTGCAGGGGGCTCTGGAAACACCATATATTTT.

The chain employs TRBV5-4 and TRBJ2-2; no clear D. V lost 5 bases, J lost 1 base, and 6 bases lay in between. The V gene's germline CDR1 is SGHNT and CDR2 YYREEE (reference sequence). CDR3 length equals 13 residues. The CDR3 DNA reads TGTGCCAGCAGTCCGGGGAACACCGGGGAGCTGTTTTTT. Its translation: CASSPGNTGELFF. The full variable domain, in which reference TRBV5-4 and TRBJ2-2 provide the parts outside the CDR3, is ETGVTQSPTHLIKTRGQQVTLRCSSQSGHNTVSWYQQALGQGPQFIFQYYREEENGRGNFPPRFSGLQFPNYSSELNVNALELDDSALYLCASSPGNTGELFFGEGSRLTVL.

The chain has TRBV27 and TRBJ1-3, with D unclear. Germline loops: CDR1 MNHEY, CDR2 SMNVEV (reference sequence). V lost 5 bases and J 0 bases, leaving 11 bases between the germline ends. The CDR3 is 15 amino acids. The CDR3 is CASSGRAFSGNTIYF. In nucleotides, the CDR3 is TGTGCCAGCAGTGGTCGGGCCTTCTCTGGAAACACCATATATTTT.

CDR3: CASSGSGGVDYEQYF. The DNA for the CDR3 is TGTGCCAGCAGTGGGTCAGGGGGTGTGGACTACGAGCAGTACTTC. The rearrangement joins TRBV28 to TRBJ2-7, with TRBD1 matching over 7 bases. Germline values: CDR1 MDHEN, CDR2 SYDVKM. The V gene end was trimmed by 5 bases and the J gene end by 3 bases; junction bases not matched to a gene: 10. The CDR3 covers 15 residues.

This sequence joins TRBV30 and TRBJ1-3, with D unclear. Germline values: CDR1 GTSNPN, CDR2 SVGIG (reference sequence). There are 12 residues in the CDR3. The V gene lost 2 bases and the J gene lost 7 bases, with 9 bases spanning the gap. CDR3 sequence: CAWSRGPNTIYF. For the CDR3, the DNA is TGTGCCTGGAGTAGAGGTCCGAACACCATATATTTT.

This sequence joins TRBV19 and TRBJ2-1; the match to TRBD2 covers 14 bases. V trimming: 0 bases; J trimming: 4 bases; junction bases outside the gene matches: 14. Germline V gene sequence: CDR1 LNHDA, CDR2 SQIVND (reference sequence). CDR3 length: 21 amino acids. The CDR3: CASSIDPGTSGRPRFYNEQFF. In nucleotides, the CDR3 is TGTGCCAGTAGTATAGACCCAGGGACTAGCGGGAGACCCCGGTTTTACAATGAGCAGTTCTTC.

The chain carries TRBV6-5 and TRBJ1-5; 10 nucleotides align to TRBD1. The CDR3 spans 14 residues. The V gene end was trimmed by 2 bases and the J gene end by 5 bases; junction bases not matched to a gene: 0. The germline CDR1 and CDR2 sequences are MNHEY and SVGAGI. CDR3 amino acids: CASSYGTGDQPQHF. CDR3 in DNA: TGTGCCAGCAGTTACGGGACAGGGGATCAGCCCCAGCATTTT.

The chain recombines TRBV4-2 with TRBJ2-1; 7 bases align to TRBD2. Germline V CDR1 and CDR2: LGHNA, YNFKEQ. The CDR3 spans 17 residues. The J segment lost 6 bases and the V segment lost 0 bases, leaving 11 bases of the junction unmatched. CDR3 sequence: CASSQDHREALINEQFF. The CDR3 coding sequence is TGTGCCAGCAGCCAAGATCACCGGGAGGCCTTGATCAATGAGCAGTTCTTC.

The J gene is TRBJ1-4, the V gene TRBV28; TRBD1 matches 7 bases. After removal of 2 bases from V and 3 bases from J, the junction contained 9 bases not matched to a gene. The length of the CDR3 is 17 residues. The germline V gene has CDR1 MDHEN and CDR2 SYDVKM. CDR3 in DNA: TGTGCCAGCAGTTTAACAAGGGGGCGCATAGCTAATGAAAAACTGTTTTTT. It encodes CASSLTRGRIANEKLFF.